The next 4 T cell receptor beta chains were all read from a single sample in a study of blood T cell repertoires in COVID-19. TCRdb's copy holds only in-frame clones and misses some; the assay was immunoSEQ multiplex PCR. The repertoire holds approximately 28,000 clones, with approximately 93% as singletons. The sample comprised peripheral blood. The receptor source for this set is a woman in her 70s with COVID-19, enrolled during active disease.

The chain joins TRBV9 to TRBJ2-7; 7 bases fit TRBD2. Germline assignment: CDR1 SGDLS and CDR2 YYNGEE. The ends lost 4 bases at V and 2 bases at J; junction bases unmatched: 12. The CDR3 has 16 amino acids. This CDR3 is CASSPTGASGTYEQYF. CDR3 bases: TGTGCCAGCAGCCCCACCGGAGCTAGCGGAACCTACGAGCAGTACTTC.

The CDR3 DNA is TGTGCCAGCAGTTACTCGTCTAGCGACTCAGATACGCAGTATTTT. It is translated as CASSYSSSDSDTQYF. This sequence joins TRBV6-6 and TRBJ2-3, with TRBD2 as a possible D gene (6 bases). The CDR3 is made up of 15 amino acids. In germline, CDR1 is MNHNY, CDR2 SVGAGI (reference sequence). Trimming cost V 0 bases and J 4 bases, with 11 bases left between them.

This clone was detected once. J is TRBJ2-1 and V is TRBV6-4, with 8 bases lining up with TRBD2. CDR1 and CDR2 (germline): MRHNA, SNTAGT. CDR3 length: 13 amino acids. J was trimmed by 13 bases and V by 3 bases; bases with no gene match: 8. The CDR3 protein is CASSEYPGGAQFF. DNA for the CDR3: TGTGCCAGCAGTGAATACCCGGGAGGGGCTCAGTTCTTC.

CDR3 nucleotide sequence: TGTGCCAGCAGCGTGCGAACACTGGACAGGCAGGCCGGGGAGCTGTTTTTT. As protein: CASSVRTLDRQAGELFF. This sequence joins TRBV11-3 and TRBJ2-2; TRBD1 aligns across 7 bases. CDR1 SGHNT and CDR2 YENEEA come from the germline V gene. With 5 bases clipped from V and 6 bases from J, the junction kept 15 bases outside the gene matches. This CDR3 is built from 17 residues.